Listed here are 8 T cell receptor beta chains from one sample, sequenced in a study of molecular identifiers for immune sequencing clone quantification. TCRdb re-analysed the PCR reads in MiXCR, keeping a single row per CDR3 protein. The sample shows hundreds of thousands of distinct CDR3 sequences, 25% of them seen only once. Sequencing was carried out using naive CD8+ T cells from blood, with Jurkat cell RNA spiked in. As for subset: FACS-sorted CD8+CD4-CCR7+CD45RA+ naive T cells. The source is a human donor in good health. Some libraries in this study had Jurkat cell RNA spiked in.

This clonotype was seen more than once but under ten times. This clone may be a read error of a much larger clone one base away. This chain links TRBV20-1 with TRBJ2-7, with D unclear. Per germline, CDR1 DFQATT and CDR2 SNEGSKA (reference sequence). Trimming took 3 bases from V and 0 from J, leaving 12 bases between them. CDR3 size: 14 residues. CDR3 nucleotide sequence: TGCAGTGCTAGCTCGGGCGCCAGCTCCTACGAGCAGTACTTC. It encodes CSASSGASSYEQYF.

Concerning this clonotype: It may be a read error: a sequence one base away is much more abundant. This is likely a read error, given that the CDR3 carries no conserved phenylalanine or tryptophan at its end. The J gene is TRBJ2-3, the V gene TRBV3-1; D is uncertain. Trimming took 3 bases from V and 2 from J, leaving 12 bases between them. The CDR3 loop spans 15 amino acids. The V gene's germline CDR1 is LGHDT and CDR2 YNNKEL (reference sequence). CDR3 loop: CASSHKGGSTDTQYS. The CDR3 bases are TGTGCCAGCAGCCACAAGGGCGGATCCACAGATACGCAGTATTCT.

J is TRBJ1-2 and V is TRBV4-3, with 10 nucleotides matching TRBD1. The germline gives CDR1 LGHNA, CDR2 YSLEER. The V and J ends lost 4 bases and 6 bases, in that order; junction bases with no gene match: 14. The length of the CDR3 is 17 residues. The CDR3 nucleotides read TGCGCCAGCAGCCTAGCCGGGACAGGGGCCGCGGCCGATGGCTACACCTTC. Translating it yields CASSLAGTGAAADGYTF.

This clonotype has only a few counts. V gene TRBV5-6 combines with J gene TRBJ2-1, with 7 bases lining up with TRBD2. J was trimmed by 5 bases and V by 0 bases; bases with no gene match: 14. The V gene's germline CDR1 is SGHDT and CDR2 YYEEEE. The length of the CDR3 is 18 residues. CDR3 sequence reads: CASSLGVPDGGSDNEQFF. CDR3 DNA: TGTGCCAGCAGCTTGGGAGTTCCGGACGGGGGGAGCGACAATGAGCAGTTCTTC.

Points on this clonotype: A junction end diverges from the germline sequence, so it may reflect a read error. CDR3 residues: CASSLDVFGVRSYEQYF. The DNA for the CDR3 is TGTGCCAGCAGCTTGGACGTTTTTGGGGTGCGGTCCTACGAGCAGTACTTC. The rearrangement joins TRBV5-3 to TRBJ2-7; D uncertain. TRBV5-3 is reported as an ORF; its role is uncertain. CDR3 length equals 17 residues.

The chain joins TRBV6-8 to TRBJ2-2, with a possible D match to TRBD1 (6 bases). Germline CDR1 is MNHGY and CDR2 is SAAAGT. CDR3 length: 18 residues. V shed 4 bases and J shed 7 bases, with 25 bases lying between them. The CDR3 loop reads CASSSGFPRTGYDGELFF. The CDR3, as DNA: TGTGCCAGCAGTTCGGGCTTCCCACGTACAGGGTACGACGGGGAGCTGTTTTTT.

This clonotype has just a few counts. CDR3 DNA sequence: TGCAGCGTCCTCGGGGCAGGGGGACCCTACGAGCAGTACTTC. It codes for CSVLGAGGPYEQYF. V usage is TRBV29-1 and J usage is TRBJ2-7; TRBD1 matches 7 bases. CDR3 length: 14 amino acids. V dropped 6 bases and J dropped 2; count of bases not matched to a gene: 10. Germline V gene data show CDR1 as SQVTM and CDR2 as ANQGSEA.

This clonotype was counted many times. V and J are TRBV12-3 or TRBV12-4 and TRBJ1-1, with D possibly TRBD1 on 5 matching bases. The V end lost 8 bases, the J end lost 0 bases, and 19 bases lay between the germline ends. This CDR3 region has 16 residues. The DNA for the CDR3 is TGTGCCAGCCTGATCCGGGACGAGGGGATGAACACTGAAGCTTTCTTT. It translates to CASLIRDEGMNTEAFF.